Included here is one TCR beta chain sequence, with context. Authors' data handling: From reference gene primer amplification, estimates of nucleated cell counts were derived. Generated by immunoSEQ multiplex PCR, the TCRdb table keeps only in-frame clones and is missing some. V and J calls and clone size are as listed in that table; D and trimming were resolved from the DNA. The profile covers over 65,000 clones, with under 95% appearing a single time and 8% to 10% taken by the ten largest. This sample is part of a study of blood T cell repertoires in COVID-19. Across the whole study: The cDNA or gDNA used as material had been derived from T cells, B-cell-depleted T cells, or PBMCs.

Germline V CDR1 and CDR2: SGHAT, FQNNGV. The CDR3 loop spans 17 amino acids. Trimming left V 5 bases short and J 0 bases short, with 19 bases between. This TCR derives from a human donor in a cohort sampled during active COVID-19. The rearrangement joins TRBV11-2 to TRBJ1-1; a weak D match, TRBD1 (6 bases). Source material: peripheral blood. CDR3 residues: CASSLTGLSRVNTEAFF. In DNA, the CDR3 is TGTGCCAGCAGCCTTACAGGGCTTAGTCGAGTGAACACTGAAGCTTTCTTT.